Presented here are 28 T cell receptor beta chains from one specimen sequenced in a study of cytomegalovirus exposure and HLA in healthy donors (TCRdb year 2017). The method was the immunoSEQ multiplex PCR assay. The multiplex PCR relied on a mix of 60 forward primers for TCR Vbeta segments and 13 reverse primers for TCR Jbeta segments. This is the immuneACCESS table as TCRdb keeps it, with only in-frame sequences that have V and J called. A part of the clones is gone; compared with another copy, unresolved V genes explain less than half, and the rest is unexplained. Counted in this sample were approximately 150,000 clones; roughly 79% of them appeared once. The ten largest clones take up roughly 1.5% of the sample. Sequenced: PBMCs. These TCRs come from a woman between 18 and 30 years old in good health and CMV-seronegative.

Concerning this clone itself: The junction shows a germline mismatch at one end, possibly a read error. The identical CDR3 is also encoded by other nucleotide sequences in the sample. The gene calls are TRBV15 and TRBJ1-4; possibly TRBD1 for D (6 bases). This CDR3 is 15 amino acids long. Germline assignment: CDR1 LNHNV and CDR2 YYDKDF (reference sequence). The CDR3 is CATSRDMLRGEKLFF. CDR3 nucleotides: TGCGCCACCAGCAGAGATATGCTTAGGGGGGAAAAACTGTTTTTT.

The chain is built from TRBV30 and TRBJ2-7, with a possible D match to TRBD2 (5 bases). Deletions cut 1 base from V and 4 bases from J, with 11 bases between. The CDR3 runs 13 residues. From germline, CDR1 is GTSNPN and CDR2 SVGIG (reference sequence). CDR3 region: CAWSDQAGYEQYF. CDR3 DNA sequence: TGTGCCTGGAGTGACCAGGCGGGTTACGAGCAGTACTTC.

The chain combines TRBV6-1 with TRBJ2-7; the D is unclear. The V and J ends lost 1 base and 0 bases respectively, with 13 bases between them. Germline assignment: CDR1 MNHNS and CDR2 SASEGT. CDR3 length: 16 residues. This CDR3 is CASSEGPGLSSYEQYF. Here the CDR3 DNA reads TGTGCCAGCAGTGAAGGCCCGGGTCTAAGCTCCTACGAGCAGTACTTC.

The J gene is TRBJ2-7, the V gene TRBV7-6; no reliable D call. The CDR3 totals 13 residues. The ends were cut back, 4 bases at V and 9 bases at J, with 16 bases in the middle. The germline gives CDR1 SGHVS, CDR2 FNYEAQ. The CDR3 here is CASSSDSSAGQYF. CDR3 DNA sequence: TGTGCCAGCAGCTCCGACTCCTCCGCTGGGCAGTACTTC.

The V and J genes are TRBV5-1 and TRBJ1-2; D might be TRBD1 (5 bases). Germline V gene sequence: CDR1 SGHRS, CDR2 YFSETQ. The CDR3 sequence is 15 residues long. Between the trimmed V and J ends, which lost 4 bases and 6 bases, there was a span of 19 bases. In DNA form, the CDR3 reads TGCGCCAGCAGCCCGGGTGGGGCTACATTCCATGGCTACACCTTC. Translated: CASSPGGATFHGYTF.

The V call is TRBV7-8, the J call TRBJ2-7, with D possibly TRBD2 on 5 matching bases. In germline, CDR1 is SGHVS, CDR2 FQNEAQ. The CDR3 consists of 14 residues. V was pared by 5 bases and J by 7 bases, with 18 bases between. Here the CDR3 DNA reads TGTGCCAGCAGCCTCTGGGGAGTCGGAGAGGAGCAGTACTTC. Its protein product is CASSLWGVGEEQYF.

This chain links TRBV14 with TRBJ2-7, with D unclear. The CDR3 contains 10 residues. Germline CDR1 reads SGHDN; CDR2 reads FVKESK. Trimming removed 5 bases at V and 6 bases at J, with 5 bases between. DNA of the CDR3: TGTGCCAGCAGCTCCGTCGAGCAGTACTTC. This sequence encodes CASSSVEQYF.

The rearrangement links TRBV5-4 to TRBJ2-7, with 10 bases matching TRBD1. J gave up 5 bases and V 4 bases, and 9 bases lay outside the gene matches. This CDR3 comprises 15 residues. Germline values: CDR1 SGHNT, CDR2 YYREEE (reference sequence). The CDR3 loop reads CASSTSTGGLNEQYF. CDR3 DNA: TGTGCCAGCAGCACCTCGACAGGGGGCCTTAACGAGCAGTACTTC.

The chain links TRBV28 to TRBJ2-7; the match to TRBD1 covers 9 bases. The CDR3 covers 15 residues. In germline, CDR1 is MDHEN, CDR2 SYDVKM. V gave up 6 bases and J gave up 6 bases; unmatched junction bases: 12. The DNA of the CDR3 is TGTGCCAGCAGCGCTCCGGGACAGGGATCCCTCGAGCAGTACTTC. Its protein is CASSAPGQGSLEQYF.

CDR3 residues: CASSRGREDTEAFF. CDR3 in DNA: TGCGCCAGCAGTCGGGGGAGGGAGGACACTGAAGCTTTCTTT. The chain carries TRBV5-1 and TRBJ1-1; perhaps TRBD1 as D (5 bases). The V and J ends lost 5 bases and 3 bases respectively, with 14 bases between them. Germline-derived CDR1 and CDR2 are SGHRS and YFSETQ. The CDR3 is 14 amino acids.

The rearrangement joins TRBV19 to TRBJ1-5; D remains ambiguous. The CDR3 sequence is 14 residues long. CDR1 is LNHDA and CDR2 is SQIVND in the germline V gene (reference sequence). The V gene lost 6 bases and the J gene lost 9 bases, with 18 bases spanning the gap. CDR3 region: CASSTRGPYLPQHF. CDR3 sequence (DNA): TGTGCCAGTAGCACCCGCGGGCCTTACCTGCCCCAGCATTTT.

The rearrangement joins TRBV4-2 to TRBJ2-5; 13 bases match TRBD2. The germline V gene encodes CDR1 LGHNA and CDR2 YNFKEQ. V lost 0 bases, J lost 1 base, and 14 bases stayed unmatched. CDR3 length: 21 residues. The CDR3 sequence: CASSQDIGGTSGMGAQETQYF. The CDR3 region has the DNA TGTGCCAGCAGCCAAGATATCGGAGGGACTAGCGGGATGGGGGCCCAAGAGACCCAGTACTTC.

In this sample, this clone turned up a few times. The chain has TRBV4-2 and TRBJ2-7; 10 nucleotides match TRBD2. CDR3 length: 15 amino acids. Germline CDR1 is LGHNA and CDR2 is YNFKEQ. With V trimmed by 2 bases and J by 0 bases, 1 base remained unmatched. In DNA, the CDR3 is TGTGCCAGCAGCCAAAGACTAGCGGGCTCCTACGAGCAGTACTTC. Translation: CASSQRLAGSYEQYF.

The chain is built from TRBV18 and TRBJ2-5; no clear D. Germline CDR1 reads KGHSH; CDR2 reads LQKENI. V lost 6 bases to trimming and J lost 5 bases, with 19 bases between them. The CDR3 covers 15 residues. The CDR3 spells CASSLPKERRETQYF. The CDR3 DNA reads TGTGCCAGCTCGCTTCCAAAGGAGCGAAGGGAGACCCAGTACTTC.

V gene TRBV12-5 combines with J gene TRBJ1-3, with D unresolved. This CDR3 is 12 amino acids long. Germline V gene lookup returns CDR1 LGHNT and CDR2 FRNRAP. Trimming took off 8 bases at V and 3 bases at J, with 8 bases between the two ends. Written as DNA, the CDR3 is TGTGCTAGTATAGAGATTGGAAACACCATATATTTT. Amino acid sequence: CASIEIGNTIYF.

The V gene is TRBV30, the J gene TRBJ1-2; a weak D match, TRBD1 (6 bases). CDR3 length equals 13 residues. V was shortened by 2 bases and J by 2 bases, with 9 bases between the two germline ends. Germline assignment: CDR1 GTSNPN and CDR2 SVGIG (reference sequence). The DNA for the CDR3 is TGTGCCTGGAGTTGGGGGGGCAACTATGGCTACACCTTC. Its protein is CAWSWGGNYGYTF.

The chain couples TRBV15 to TRBJ2-3; D might be TRBD2 (5 bases). This CDR3 region has 14 residues. Per the germline V gene, CDR1 is LNHNV and CDR2 is YYDKDF (reference sequence). V dropped 5 bases and J dropped 1 base, with 10 bases sitting between them. CDR3 sequence reads: CATSVSGRTDTQYF. The CDR3 DNA reads TGTGCCACCAGCGTGAGCGGACGCACAGATACGCAGTATTTT.

The V call is TRBV19, the J call TRBJ1-2; D possibly corresponds to TRBD1 (5 bases). The length of the CDR3 is 16 residues. Per the germline V gene, CDR1 is LNHDA and CDR2 is SQIVND (reference sequence). V was pared by 1 base and J by 5 bases, with 17 bases between. CDR3 in amino acids: CASSIAAQGARYGYTF. DNA for the CDR3: TGTGCCAGTAGTATAGCCGCCCAGGGTGCCCGTTATGGCTACACCTTC.

The chain joins TRBV5-1 to TRBJ2-6; 13 bases agree with TRBD2. The trim removed 4 bases at V and 0 bases at J, leaving 7 bases unmatched. The CDR3 sequence is 19 residues long. Germline V gene data show CDR1 as SGHRS and CDR2 as YFSETQ. CDR3 in amino acids: CASSPWTSGSGSGANVLTF. As DNA, the CDR3 is TGCGCCAGCAGCCCGTGGACTAGCGGGAGTGGCTCTGGGGCCAACGTCCTGACTTTC.

This chain joins TRBV19 and TRBJ2-3; 7 positions match TRBD2. CDR1 LNHDA and CDR2 SQIVND come from the germline V gene (reference sequence). The ends lost 1 base at V and 2 bases at J; junction bases unmatched: 6. The CDR3 extends over 16 amino acids. CDR3 amino acids: CASSIGSGRDTDTQYF. The DNA for the CDR3 is TGTGCCAGTAGTATAGGTAGCGGGCGGGACACAGATACGCAGTATTTT. Full variable domain (outside the CDR3, taken from reference TRBV19 and TRBJ2-3): DGGITQSPKYLFRKEGQNVTLSCEQNLNHDAMYWYRQDPGQGLRLIYYSQIVNDFQKGDIAEGYSVSREKKESFPLTVTSAQKNPTAFYLCASSIGSGRDTDTQYFGPGTRLTVL.

This clone occurred once. The rearrangement links TRBV5-4 to TRBJ2-2; the D gene is possibly TRBD2 (5 bases). V shed 7 bases and J shed 4 bases, with 20 bases lying between them. This CDR3 comprises 16 residues. Germline CDR1 and CDR2: SGHNT and YYREEE (reference sequence). The CDR3 spells CASAYDGKRSTGELFF. CDR3 DNA: TGTGCCAGCGCTTACGATGGGAAGCGGTCCACCGGGGAGCTGTTTTTT.

The V gene is TRBV30, the J gene TRBJ2-5; D gene ambiguous. Gene TRBJ2-7 matches the end of the DNA better, so the J call may be wrong. The CDR3 has 14 amino acids. Germline CDR1 reads GTSNPN; CDR2 reads SVGIG (reference sequence). The CDR3 bases are TGTGCCTGGAGTGTACCAAGAGGCTTCTACGAGCAGTACTTC. Amino acids: CAWSVPRGFYEQYF.

V gene TRBV5-1 combines with J gene TRBJ2-2; 7 positions match TRBD1. Germline V gives CDR1 SGHRS, CDR2 YFSETQ. J was trimmed by 4 bases and V by 4 bases; bases with no gene match: 10. The CDR3 consists of 16 residues. The CDR3 reads CASSEQGSLSTGELFF. The DNA of the CDR3 is TGCGCCAGCAGCGAACAGGGGTCCCTGAGCACCGGGGAGCTGTTTTTT.

This chain connects TRBV19 to TRBJ2-1; 7 bases fit TRBD2. This CDR3 comprises 14 residues. The germline V gene has CDR1 LNHDA and CDR2 SQIVND (reference sequence). J lost 0 bases, V lost 6 bases, and 2 bases had no gene match. CDR3 sequence reads: CASSWTSSYNEQFF. In DNA form, the CDR3 reads TGTGCCAGTAGCTGGACTAGCTCCTACAATGAGCAGTTCTTC.

This clone was seen more than once but under ten times. The chain employs TRBV19 and TRBJ1-3; no reliable D call. Trimming removed 5 bases from V and 0 bases from J, with 11 bases in between. The CDR3 sequence is 15 residues long. Per germline, CDR1 LNHDA and CDR2 SQIVND (reference sequence). The CDR3 coding sequence is TGTGCCAGTAGTCTCCACAGAGACTCTGGAAACACCATATATTTT. This encodes CASSLHRDSGNTIYF.

This chain connects TRBV5-1 to TRBJ1-1; possibly TRBD1 for D (5 bases). V lost 4 bases and J lost 5, with 18 bases in between. In germline, CDR1 is SGHRS, CDR2 YFSETQ. The CDR3 contains 15 residues. The chain's CDR3 is CASSPTGDGWTEAFF. In nucleotides, the CDR3 is TGCGCCAGCAGCCCCACGGGGGACGGGTGGACTGAAGCTTTCTTT.

The chain links TRBV7-2 to TRBJ2-5; 9 bases map to TRBD2. Germline CDR1 and CDR2: SGHTA and FQGNSA. Trimming took 5 bases from V and 5 from J; bases not matched to a gene: 9. The CDR3 loop spans 15 amino acids. CDR3 nucleotides: TGTGCCAGCAGCCTTAGGAGCGGGAGGATCGAGACCCAGTACTTC. Protein: CASSLRSGRIETQYF.

The V call is TRBV5-1, the J call TRBJ2-5; 15 positions match TRBD2. The J segment lost 2 bases and the V segment lost 4 bases, leaving 3 bases of the junction unmatched. The CDR3 has 16 residues. Looked up from germline, CDR1 is SGHRS and CDR2 is YFSETQ. CDR3 residues: CASSNGLAGGQETQYF. CDR3 nucleotides: TGCGCCAGCAGCAATGGACTAGCGGGAGGGCAAGAGACCCAGTACTTC.